The 27 T cell receptor beta chains below come from one sample, sequenced in a study of T cells in Graves' hyperthyroidism and ophthalmopathy. Amplification of TCR beta CDR3 regions was performed using RNA transcripts as template. TCR CDR3 underwent first-round RT-PCR with the HTBI primer set. TCRdb processed the multiplex PCR reads anew with MiXCR; each CDR3 protein has one entry. In the table there are about 770,000 distinct CDR3 sequences, around a sixth of which are singletons. Material: blood. The receptors originated from a woman in her forties or fifties with Graves' hyperthyroidism that later progressed to Graves' ophthalmopathy.

The V call is TRBV4-2, the J call TRBJ2-7, with unresolved D. This CDR3 spans 13 amino acids. The germline gives CDR1 LGHNA, CDR2 YNFKEQ. Deletions cut 0 bases from V and 3 bases from J, with 6 bases between. The CDR3, as DNA: TGTGCCAGCAGCCAAGAACACAACTACGAGCAGTACTTC. Translation: CASSQEHNYEQYF.

The V and J genes are TRBV3-1 and TRBJ2-1; TRBD2 aligns across 9 bases. The CDR3 totals 16 residues. CDR1 is LGHDT and CDR2 is YNNKEL in the germline V gene (reference sequence). V shed 7 bases, J shed 8 bases, and the junction held 15 bases outside the gene matches. This CDR3 reads CASIKNTLAGYYEQFF. CDR3 in DNA: TGTGCCAGCATTAAAAATACCCTAGCGGGGTACTATGAGCAGTTCTTC.

The V and J genes are TRBV4-1 and TRBJ2-7, with 7 nucleotides matching TRBD1. Trimming removed 3 bases from V and 2 bases from J; junction bases left unmatched: 4. Germline V gene data show CDR1 as MGHRA and CDR2 as YSYEKL. CDR3 length: 14 residues. In nucleotides, the CDR3 is TGCGCCAGCAGCCACGAAGGGACAGCCTACGAGCAGTACTTC. This encodes CASSHEGTAYEQYF.

This clonotype has more than one count but fewer than ten. V is TRBV7-2 and J is TRBJ1-2; maybe TRBD1 (6 bases). CDR3 length: 14 residues. Germline-derived CDR1 and CDR2 are SGHTA and FQGNSA. Deletions cut 5 bases from V and 4 bases from J, with 14 bases between. For the CDR3, the DNA is TGTGCCAGCAGCCTCTACAGGGATCCCTATGGCTACACCTTC. Its protein product is CASSLYRDPYGYTF.

The chain links TRBV6-5 to TRBJ1-6; 12 bases align to TRBD1. This CDR3 spans 18 amino acids. Germline trimming cut 4 bases from V and 8 bases from J; bases unmatched to any gene: 12. The germline V gene encodes CDR1 MNHEY and CDR2 SVGAGI. Here the CDR3 reads CASSWGTGGAITDSPLHF. The CDR3 coding sequence is TGTGCCAGCAGTTGGGGGACAGGGGGCGCGATAACGGATTCACCCCTCCACTTT.

In this sample, this clonotype turned up many times. The genes are TRBV29-1 and TRBJ1-1; 8 nucleotides agree with TRBD1. CDR3 length equals 13 residues. Germline CDR1 and CDR2: SQVTM and ANQGSEA. J lost 5 bases, V lost 3 bases, and 5 bases had no gene match. Here the CDR3 DNA reads TGCAGCGTTGACCAGGGGGCGACGACTGAAGCTTTCTTT. Translation gives CSVDQGATTEAFF.

V is TRBV6-1 and J is TRBJ2-3; TRBD2 agrees at 12 bases. CDR1 is MNHNS and CDR2 is SASEGT in the germline V gene. CDR3 length: 19 residues. The trim removed 5 bases at V and 4 bases at J, leaving 16 bases unmatched. The CDR3 bases are TGTGCCAGCAGTAAAACTAGCGGGGGGCACTCTAAAGGGGCAGATACGCAGTATTTT. It translates to CASSKTSGGHSKGADTQYF.

This chain uses TRBV5-1 with TRBJ2-6, with a tentative D call TRBD2 (7 bases). V was clipped by 4 bases and J by 4 bases, with 12 bases between them. The germline CDR1 and CDR2 sequences are SGHRS and YFSETQ. The length of the CDR3 is 15 residues. The CDR3 DNA sequence: TGCGCCAGCAGCGGGGGGGCGGCCGGGGCCAACGTCCTGACTTTC. Translated, it gives CASSGGAAGANVLTF.

The chain couples TRBV4-1 to TRBJ1-2; TRBD1 aligns across 8 bases. Germline-derived CDR1 and CDR2 are MGHRA and YSYEKL. The CDR3 is made up of 17 amino acids. Trimming removed 0 bases from V and 6 bases from J; junction bases left unmatched: 12. The CDR3: CASSQDGQGGSSNGYTF. The CDR3 DNA reads as TGCGCCAGCAGCCAAGATGGACAGGGTGGGTCCTCTAATGGCTACACCTTC.

This clonotype has just a few counts. The chain employs TRBV27 and TRBJ2-1; D tentatively fits TRBD1 or TRBD2 (5 bases each). CDR3 length: 12 residues. Trimming shortened V by 4 bases and J by 8 bases, and 9 bases separated the two germline ends. Germline V gives CDR1 MNHEY, CDR2 SMNVEV (reference sequence). This CDR3 is CASSSRGDEQFF. The CDR3 nucleotides read TGTGCCAGCAGTTCGAGGGGCGATGAGCAGTTCTTC.

The J gene is TRBJ2-5, the V gene TRBV27; D is possibly TRBD2 (6 bases). V gave up 3 bases and J gave up 7 bases, with 15 bases separating them. The V gene's germline CDR1 is MNHEY and CDR2 SMNVEV (reference sequence). The CDR3 contains 14 residues. In DNA, the CDR3 is TGTGCCAGCAGTTTTGGGGGGAGCGGTGGGACCCAGTACTTC. Translated: CASSFGGSGGTQYF.

The gene calls are TRBV2 and TRBJ2-1; TRBD2 matches 8 bases. From germline, CDR1 is SNHLY and CDR2 FYNNEI. The CDR3 sequence is 13 residues long. V shed 8 bases and J 2 bases; nucleotides not matched to a gene: 2. CDR3: CASAGGPYNEQFF. The CDR3 DNA sequence: TGTGCCAGCGCGGGGGGCCCCTACAATGAGCAGTTCTTC.

V usage is TRBV20-1 and J usage is TRBJ2-5; possibly TRBD2 for D (5 bases). CDR1 is DFQATT, CDR2 SNEGSKA, per germline (reference sequence). The length of the CDR3 is 14 residues. The V gene lost 6 bases and the J gene lost 3 bases, with 17 bases spanning the gap. CDR3 amino acids: CSAEGDELKETQYF. The CDR3 DNA is TGCAGTGCAGAGGGAGACGAGTTGAAAGAGACCCAGTACTTC.

This clonotype was detected many times. The chain's CDR3 is CASSRDRGADTQYF. CDR3 nucleotide sequence: TGTGCCAGCAGCCGGGACAGGGGCGCAGATACGCAGTATTTT. This rearrangement joins TRBV11-2 to TRBJ2-3; 10 nucleotides match TRBD1. The junction had 3 bases not matched to a gene; V was cut back by 5 bases and J by 4 bases. Per the germline V gene, CDR1 is SGHAT and CDR2 is FQNNGV. CDR3 length equals 14 residues.

This clonotype was detected a few times. The chain combines TRBV30 with TRBJ2-3; tentatively, D is TRBD1 or TRBD2 (6 bases each). The CDR3 spans 14 residues. CDR1 GTSNPN and CDR2 SVGIG come from the germline V gene (reference sequence). V was cut by 6 bases and J by 4 bases, with 17 bases left in between. The CDR3 is CACPAPGGSDTQYF. Here the CDR3 DNA reads TGTGCCTGTCCGGCACCCGGGGGCTCAGATACGCAGTATTTT.

This clonotype was observed many times. The DNA of the CDR3 is TGTGCCAGCAGGCACAGGGGAGGGACTGAAGCTTTCTTT. Amino acids: CASRHRGGTEAFF. This sequence joins TRBV3-1 and TRBJ1-1; 7 bases align to TRBD1. The CDR3 totals 13 residues. In germline, CDR1 is LGHDT, CDR2 YNNKEL (reference sequence). V was pared by 6 bases and J by 5 bases, with 6 bases of the junction left unmatched.

The table lists this clonotype with a few counts. The V call is TRBV3-1, the J call TRBJ2-3; D is unresolved. The CDR3 spans 17 residues. Between the trimmed V and J ends, which lost 1 base and 2 bases, there was a span of 16 bases. From germline, CDR1 is LGHDT and CDR2 YNNKEL (reference sequence). Written as DNA, the CDR3 is TGTGCCAGCAGCCAAGGCGAAGGAAATCCTTACACAGATACGCAGTATTTT. This gives the protein CASSQGEGNPYTDTQYF.

Concerning this clonotype itself: A single base separates this from a much larger clone, so it may be a read error. This rearrangement joins TRBV5-5 to TRBJ2-7; D tentatively fits TRBD1 or TRBD2 (5 bases each). The CDR3 runs to 13 residues. The germline gives CDR1 SGHKS, CDR2 YYEKEE (reference sequence). CDR3 in DNA: TGTGCCGGCAGCTTGGGACGGATCTACGAGCAGTACTTC. This gives the protein CAGSLGRIYEQYF.

The chain couples TRBV9 to TRBJ2-4; 7 bases align to TRBD1. The CDR3 sequence is 16 residues long. The V gene's germline CDR1 is SGDLS and CDR2 YYNGEE. J lost 0 bases, V lost 3 bases, and 6 bases had no gene match. CDR3 region: CASSARDRLAKNIQYF. CDR3 nucleotides: TGTGCCAGCAGCGCCCGGGACAGATTAGCCAAAAACATTCAGTACTTC.

V and J are TRBV6-1 and TRBJ1-1; D uncertain. V was clipped by 7 bases and J by 3 bases, with 18 bases between them. In germline, CDR1 is MNHNS, CDR2 SASEGT. The CDR3 contains 15 residues. This CDR3 reads CASNFEGSRDTEAFF. As DNA, the CDR3 is TGTGCCAGCAATTTTGAGGGATCTCGGGACACTGAAGCTTTCTTT.

This clonotype was seen more than once but under ten times. This chain joins TRBV15 and TRBJ2-3, with 14 bases matching TRBD2. Germline CDR1 and CDR2: LNHNV and YYDKDF (reference sequence). The ends lost 3 bases at V and 1 base at J; junction bases unmatched: 9. This CDR3 has 19 residues. The CDR3: CATSSRLAGGRSGTDTQYF. DNA of the CDR3: TGTGCCACCAGCAGCCGACTAGCGGGGGGGCGGTCGGGCACAGATACGCAGTATTTT. Combining the CDR3 with reference TRBV15 and TRBJ2-3 gives the whole variable domain DAMVIQNPRYQVTQFGKPVTLSCSQTLNHNVMYWYQQKSSQAPKLLFHYYDKDFNNEADTPDNFQSRRPNTSFCFLDIRSPGLGDTAMYLCATSSRLAGGRSGTDTQYFGPGTRLTVL.

This clonotype was detected only a few times. This chain joins TRBV7-6 and TRBJ2-2; D may be TRBD1 (8 bases). CDR1 and CDR2 from the germline V gene are SGHVS and FNYEAQ. The CDR3 runs to 16 residues. V was cut by 3 bases and J by 2 bases, with 13 bases left in between. The CDR3 DNA reads as TGTGCCAGCAGCTTTAACAGGGGGGGAAACACCGGGGAGCTGTTTTTT. Translation: CASSFNRGGNTGELFF.

A few counts support this clonotype. CDR3 in amino acids: CASSEQTGQETQYF. DNA of the CDR3: TGCGCCAGCAGCGAACAGACAGGCCAAGAGACCCAGTACTTC. The gene calls are TRBV10-1 and TRBJ2-5, with D possibly being TRBD1 (6 bases). The CDR3 consists of 14 residues. Trimming cost V 6 bases and J 1 base, with 12 bases left between them. Per germline, CDR1 WNHNN and CDR2 SYGVQD (reference sequence).

In its sample, this clonotype was seen a few times. The rearrangement links TRBV27 to TRBJ1-5; no clear D. The ends were cut back, 4 bases at V and 5 bases at J, with 15 bases in the middle. CDR3 length equals 15 residues. From germline, CDR1 is MNHEY and CDR2 SMNVEV (reference sequence). For the CDR3, the DNA is TGTGCCAGCAGTTACAGATTAGTTAAAGATCAGCCCCAGCATTTT. Its protein product is CASSYRLVKDQPQHF.

This clonotype was seen a few times. The chain recombines TRBV11-2 with TRBJ1-5; no clear D gene. V was trimmed by 3 bases and J by 7 bases, leaving 7 bases between them. The CDR3 sequence is 12 residues long. The germline CDR1 and CDR2 sequences are SGHAT and FQNNGV. DNA of the CDR3: TGTGCCAGCAGCTTGTCCAAACAGCCCCAGCATTTT. Its translation is CASSLSKQPQHF. Filled out from reference TRBV11-2 and TRBJ1-5, the complete variable domain reads EAGVAQSPRYKIIEKRQSVAFWCNPISGHATLYWYQQILGQGPKLLIQFQNNGVVDDSQLPKDRFSAERLKGVDSTLKIQPAKLEDSAVYLCASSLSKQPQHFGDGTRLSIL.

This clonotype was found a few times. The chain is built from TRBV27 and TRBJ1-5; D unresolved. Trimming cost V 3 bases and J 1 base, with 7 bases left between them. The CDR3 extends over 14 amino acids. Germline CDR1 is MNHEY and CDR2 is SMNVEV (reference sequence). CDR3 loop: CASSFVGSNQPQHF. The DNA for the CDR3 is TGTGCCAGCAGTTTTGTGGGAAGCAATCAGCCCCAGCATTTT.

The genes are TRBV7-2 and TRBJ2-7, with D perhaps matching TRBD1 or TRBD2 (5 bases each). Trimming shortened V by 3 bases and J by 6 bases, and 12 bases separated the two germline ends. Germline V gene data show CDR1 as SGHTA and CDR2 as FQGNSA. This CDR3 region has 13 residues. Written as DNA, the CDR3 is TGTGCCAGCAGCTTGGGGGTGAGAGGCGAGCAGTACTTC. This sequence encodes CASSLGVRGEQYF.